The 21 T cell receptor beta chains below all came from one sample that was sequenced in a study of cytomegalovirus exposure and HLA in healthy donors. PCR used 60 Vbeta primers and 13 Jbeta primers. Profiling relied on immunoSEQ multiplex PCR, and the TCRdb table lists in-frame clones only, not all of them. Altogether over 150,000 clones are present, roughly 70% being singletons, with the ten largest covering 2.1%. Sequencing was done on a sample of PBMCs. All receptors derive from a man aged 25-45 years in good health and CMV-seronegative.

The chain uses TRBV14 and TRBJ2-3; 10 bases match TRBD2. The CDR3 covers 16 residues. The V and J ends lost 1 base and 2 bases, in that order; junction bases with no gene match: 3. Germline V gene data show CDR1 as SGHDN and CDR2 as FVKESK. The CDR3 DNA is TGTGCCAGCAGCCAAGTAGCGGGGGGATTCACAGATACGCAGTATTTT. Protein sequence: CASSQVAGGFTDTQYF.

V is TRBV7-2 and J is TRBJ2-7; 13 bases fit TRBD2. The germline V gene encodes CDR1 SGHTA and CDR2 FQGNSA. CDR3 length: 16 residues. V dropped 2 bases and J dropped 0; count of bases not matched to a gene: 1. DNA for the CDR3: TGTGCCAGCAGCTTATGGACTAGCGGGGGCTCCTACGAGCAGTACTTC. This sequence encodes CASSLWTSGGSYEQYF. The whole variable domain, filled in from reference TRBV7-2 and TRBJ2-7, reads GAGVSQSPSNKVTEKGKDVELRCDPISGHTALYWYRQSLGQGLEFLIYFQGNSAPDKSGLPSDRFSAERTGGSVSTLTIQRTQQEDSAVYLCASSLWTSGGSYEQYFGPGTRLTVT.

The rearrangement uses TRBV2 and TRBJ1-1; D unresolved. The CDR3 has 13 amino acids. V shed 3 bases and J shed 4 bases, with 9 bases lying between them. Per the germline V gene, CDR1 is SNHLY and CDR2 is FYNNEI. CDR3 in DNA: TGTGCCAGCAGTGAGCGGCCTTCCACTGAAGCTTTCTTT. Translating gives CASSERPSTEAFF. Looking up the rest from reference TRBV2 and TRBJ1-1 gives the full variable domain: EPEVTQTPSHQVTQMGQEVILRCVPISNHLYFYWYRQILGQKVEFLVSFYNNEISEKSEIFDDQFSVERPDGSNFTLKIRSTKLEDSAMYFCASSERPSTEAFFGQGTRLTVV.

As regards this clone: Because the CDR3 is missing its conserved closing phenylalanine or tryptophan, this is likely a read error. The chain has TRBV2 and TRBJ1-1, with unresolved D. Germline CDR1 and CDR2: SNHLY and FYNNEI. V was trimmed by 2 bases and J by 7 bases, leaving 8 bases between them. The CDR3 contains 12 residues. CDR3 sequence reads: CASSESGGEAFL. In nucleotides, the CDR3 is TGTGCCAGCAGTGAATCGGGAGGTGAAGCTTTCCTT.

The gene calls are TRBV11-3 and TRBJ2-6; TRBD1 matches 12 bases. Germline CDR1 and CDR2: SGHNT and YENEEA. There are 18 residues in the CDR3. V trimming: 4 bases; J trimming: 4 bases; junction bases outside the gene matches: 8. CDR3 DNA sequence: TGTGCCAGCAGCTCCGGGGACAGGGGGCAGAGGGGGGCCAACGTCCTGACTTTC. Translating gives CASSSGDRGQRGANVLTF.

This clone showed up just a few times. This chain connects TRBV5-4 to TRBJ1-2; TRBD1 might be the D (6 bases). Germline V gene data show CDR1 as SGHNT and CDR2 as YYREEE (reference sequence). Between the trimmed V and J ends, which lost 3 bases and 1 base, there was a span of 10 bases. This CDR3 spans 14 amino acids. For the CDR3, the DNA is TGTGCCAGCAGCTCGGACAGATTTAACTATGGCTACACCTTC. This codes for CASSSDRFNYGYTF.

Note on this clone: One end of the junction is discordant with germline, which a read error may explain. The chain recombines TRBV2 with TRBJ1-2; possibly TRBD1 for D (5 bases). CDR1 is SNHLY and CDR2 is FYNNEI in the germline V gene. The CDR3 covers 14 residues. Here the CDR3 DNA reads TGTGCCAGCAGTGAACCGGGACTGAACTATGGCTACCCCTTC. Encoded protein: CASSEPGLNYGYPF. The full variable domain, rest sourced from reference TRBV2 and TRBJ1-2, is EPEVTQTPSHQVTQMGQEVILRCVPISNHLYFYWYRQILGQKVEFLVSFYNNEISEKSEIFDDQFSVERPDGSNFTLKIRSTKLEDSAMYFCASSEPGLNYGYPFGSGTRLTVV.

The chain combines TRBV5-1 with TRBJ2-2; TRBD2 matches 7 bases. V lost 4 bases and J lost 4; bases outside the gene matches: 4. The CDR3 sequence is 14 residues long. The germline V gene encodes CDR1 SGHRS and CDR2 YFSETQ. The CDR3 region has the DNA TGCGCCAGCAGCCAGGGAGGGAGCACCGGGGAGCTGTTTTTT. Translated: CASSQGGSTGELFF.

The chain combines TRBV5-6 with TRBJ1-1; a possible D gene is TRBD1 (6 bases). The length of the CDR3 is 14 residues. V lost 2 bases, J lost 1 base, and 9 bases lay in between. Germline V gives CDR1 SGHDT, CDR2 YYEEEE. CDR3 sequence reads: CASSLYRANTEAFF. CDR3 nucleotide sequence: TGTGCCAGCAGCTTATACAGGGCGAACACTGAAGCTTTCTTT.

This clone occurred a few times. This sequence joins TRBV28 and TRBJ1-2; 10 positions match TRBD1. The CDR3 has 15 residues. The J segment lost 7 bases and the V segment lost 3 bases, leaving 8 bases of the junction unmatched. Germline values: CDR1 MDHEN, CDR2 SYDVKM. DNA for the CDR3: TGTGCCAGCAGTTTTAGACAGGGGGCCCAGGGTGGCTACACCTTC. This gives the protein CASSFRQGAQGGYTF.

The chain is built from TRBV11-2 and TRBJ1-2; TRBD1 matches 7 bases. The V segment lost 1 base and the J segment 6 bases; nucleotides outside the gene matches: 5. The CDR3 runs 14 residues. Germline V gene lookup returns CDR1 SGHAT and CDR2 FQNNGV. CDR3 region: CASSLATGENGYTF. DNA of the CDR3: TGTGCCAGCAGCTTAGCTACAGGGGAAAATGGCTACACCTTC. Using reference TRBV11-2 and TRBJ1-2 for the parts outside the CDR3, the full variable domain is EAGVAQSPRYKIIEKRQSVAFWCNPISGHATLYWYQQILGQGPKLLIQFQNNGVVDDSQLPKDRFSAERLKGVDSTLKIQPAKLEDSAVYLCASSLATGENGYTFGSGTRLTVV.

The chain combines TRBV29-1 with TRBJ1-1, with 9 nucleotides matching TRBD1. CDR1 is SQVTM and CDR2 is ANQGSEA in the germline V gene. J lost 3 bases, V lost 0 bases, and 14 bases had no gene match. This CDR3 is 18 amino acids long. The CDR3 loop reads CSVEDRAKTGGFDTEAFF. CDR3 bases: TGCAGCGTTGAAGATCGAGCCAAAACAGGGGGCTTTGACACTGAAGCTTTCTTT.

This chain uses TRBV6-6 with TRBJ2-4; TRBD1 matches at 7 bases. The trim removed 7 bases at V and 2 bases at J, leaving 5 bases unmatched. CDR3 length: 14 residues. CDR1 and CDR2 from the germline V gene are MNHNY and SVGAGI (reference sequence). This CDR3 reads CASNADRTKNIQYF. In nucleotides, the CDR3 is TGTGCCAGCAACGCGGACAGGACCAAAAACATTCAGTACTTC.

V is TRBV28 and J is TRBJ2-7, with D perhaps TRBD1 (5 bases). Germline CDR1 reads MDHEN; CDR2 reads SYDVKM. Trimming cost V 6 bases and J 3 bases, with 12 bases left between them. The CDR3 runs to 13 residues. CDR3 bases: TGTGCCAGCAGGATTCAGGGTATCTACGAGCAGTACTTC. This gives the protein CASRIQGIYEQYF.

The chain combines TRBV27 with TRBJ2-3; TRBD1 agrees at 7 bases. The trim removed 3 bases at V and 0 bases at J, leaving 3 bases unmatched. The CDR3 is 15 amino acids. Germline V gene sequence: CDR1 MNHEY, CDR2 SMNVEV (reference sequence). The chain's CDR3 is CASSFGQVSTDTQYF. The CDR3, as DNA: TGTGCCAGCAGTTTTGGACAGGTTAGCACAGATACGCAGTATTTT.

This CDR3 reads CASSSPGQGYQETQYF. DNA of the CDR3: TGTGCCAGCAGCTCTCCGGGACAGGGCTACCAAGAGACCCAGTACTTC. The chain is built from TRBV7-8 and TRBJ2-5; 9 bases line up with TRBD1. Germline V CDR1 and CDR2: SGHVS, FQNEAQ. Losses at the gene ends were 4 bases for V and 0 bases for J; bases not matched to a gene: 6. The CDR3 consists of 16 residues.

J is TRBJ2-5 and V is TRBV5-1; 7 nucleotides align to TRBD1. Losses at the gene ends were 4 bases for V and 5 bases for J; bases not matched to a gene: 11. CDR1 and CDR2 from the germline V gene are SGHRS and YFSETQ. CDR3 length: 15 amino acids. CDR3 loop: CASSEAQTGMETQYF. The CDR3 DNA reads TGCGCCAGCAGCGAGGCCCAGACAGGGATGGAGACCCAGTACTTC.

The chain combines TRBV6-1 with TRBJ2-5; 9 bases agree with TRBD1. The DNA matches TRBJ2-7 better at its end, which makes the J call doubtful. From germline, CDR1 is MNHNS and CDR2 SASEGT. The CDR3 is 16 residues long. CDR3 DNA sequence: TGTGCCAGCAGTGAAGCGCTTGGGACAGGGAACCACGAGCAGTACTTC. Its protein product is CASSEALGTGNHEQYF.

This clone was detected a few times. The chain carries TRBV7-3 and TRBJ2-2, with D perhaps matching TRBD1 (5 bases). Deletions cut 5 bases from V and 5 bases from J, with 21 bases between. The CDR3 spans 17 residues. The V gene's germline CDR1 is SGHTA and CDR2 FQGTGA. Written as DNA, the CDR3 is TGTGCCAGCAGCAGAGACGTAGGGGCCGCGGAGACCGGGGAGCTGTTTTTT. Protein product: CASSRDVGAAETGELFF.

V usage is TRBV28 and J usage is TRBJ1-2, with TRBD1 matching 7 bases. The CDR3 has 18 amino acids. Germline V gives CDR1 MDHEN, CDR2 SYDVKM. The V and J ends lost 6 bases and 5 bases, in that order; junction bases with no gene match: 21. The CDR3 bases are TGTGCCAGCAGCCCCAGTGGCAGGGGGAAGGAAGTGTGGTATGGCTACACCTTC. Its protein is CASSPSGRGKEVWYGYTF.

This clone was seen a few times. The CDR3 protein is CASSYSRGQYEQYF. The CDR3 DNA follows: TGTGCCAGCAGTTACAGCAGGGGGCAGTACGAGCAGTACTTC. The chain has TRBV6-5 and TRBJ2-7, with 8 nucleotides matching TRBD1. This CDR3 has 14 amino acids. Per germline, CDR1 MNHEY and CDR2 SVGAGI. With 2 bases clipped from V and 4 bases from J, the junction kept 4 bases outside the gene matches.